This T cell receptor (beta chain) was documented in a study of T cells in Graves' hyperthyroidism and ophthalmopathy. RNA transcripts yielded amplified TCR beta CDR3 regions. The HTBI primer set drove a first-round RT-PCR of the TCR CDR3. TCRdb reprocessed the multiplex PCR reads with MiXCR, giving one entry per CDR3 protein. The data show about 570,000 distinct CDR3 sequences, roughly 46% seen once. The receptor's source is an adult woman with Graves' disease, either hyperthyroidism or ophthalmopathy (not recorded which). Input material: peripheral blood or thyroid tissue (not recorded which).

The CDR3 DNA is TGTGCTAGGACAGGGTCGGAGACCCAGTACTTC. It translates to CARTGSETQYF. J is TRBJ2-5 and V is TRBV2, with TRBD1 matching over 8 bases. The CDR3 loop spans 11 amino acids. Per the germline V gene, CDR1 is SNHLY and CDR2 is FYNNEI.